This T cell receptor beta chain was captured by sequencing in a study of T cell changes during pregnancy in multiple sclerosis. Clones were read by immunoSEQ multiplex PCR, and TCRdb kept only the in-frame ones, dropping some. The profile shows fewer than 55,000 clones, approximately 92% of them singletons. Trimming removed 11 bases at V and 7 bases at J, with 15 bases between. The CDR3 consists of 12 residues. Per the germline V gene, CDR1 is ENHRY and CDR2 is SYGVKD. This clonotype was obtained from a female donor with multiple sclerosis, enrolled in a pregnancy study. The J gene is TRBJ2-1, the V gene TRBV10-3, with D perhaps assigned TRBD1 or TRBD2 (6 bases each). Sequencing input: peripheral blood. The CDR3 reads CARGRSGNEQFF. In nucleotides, the CDR3 is TGTGCCCGGGGGCGATCAGGGAATGAGCAGTTCTTC.